Sequencing of this T cell receptor (beta chain) was carried out in a study of regulatory T cells in long-lasting Graves disease. Study information: It was over 5 years of antithyroid drugs, with positive TSH receptor antibodies, that meant persistent Graves' disease. Study-level findings and limits: Segments TRBV28, TRBJ1-2 and TRBJ2-5 showed preferential usage in persistent disease.

The CDR3 sequence is 13 residues long. Germline-derived CDR1 and CDR2 are MNHNS and SASEGT. V lost 4 bases and J lost 0, with 6 bases in between. There are a few counts of this clonotype. The antigen remains undetermined. Arm-PCR of CDR3 regions with iRepertoire HTBI primers generated TCR beta libraries. In the authors' workflow: Identification across samples found 62 TRBV and 15 or so TRBJ segments. TCRdb recomputed calls from the multiplex PCR reads with MiXCR, one row per CDR3 protein. The V and J calls reflect TCRdb's pipeline rather than the authors' work. The sample holds roughly 490,000 distinct CDR3 sequences, 20% to 25% seen once. Specified time point: persistent/refractory GD, antithyroid drugs over 5 years with positive TRAb. The authors made the TCR library using RNA they extracted from PBMCs. Patients were enrolled at an endocrinology department in Xi'an, China.

This material consisted of peripheral blood mononuclear cells (PBMCs), taken when the disease was refractory, from a patient treated with antithyroid drugs. The chain links TRBV6-1 to TRBJ1-1; D is undetermined. The receptor comes from a female donor with Graves disease. In DNA form, the CDR3 reads TGTGCCAGCAGTGGAGTGGTGAACACTGAAGCTTTCTTT. Protein: CASSGVVNTEAFF.